The 24 T cell receptor beta chains below all came from one sample that was sequenced in a study of OX40 agonist ivuxolimab in advanced cancers. The method was immunoSEQ multiplex PCR; TCRdb's version includes in-frame clones alone and lacks a portion of them. The top ten clones hold around 4.2% of a sample with 60,000 to 75,000 clones, 91% of them seen once. Sequenced material: CD4+ or CD8+ T cells sorted from blood, taken in a trial of the OX40 agonist ivuxolimab. Receptors were obtained from an adult with an advanced solid tumor such as melanoma, head and neck, liver or kidney cancer.

The V call is TRBV7-6, the J call TRBJ1-6, with 9 nucleotides matching TRBD1. This CDR3 region has 17 residues. CDR1 is SGHVS and CDR2 is FNYEAQ in the germline V gene. J was trimmed by 2 bases and V by 5 bases; bases with no gene match: 7. The CDR3 bases are TGTGCCAGCAGCCCCGGGACAGGGCCAACCTATAATTCACCCCTCCACTTT. It specifies CASSPGTGPTYNSPLHF.

The genes are TRBV7-9 and TRBJ2-3; D could derive from TRBD1 or TRBD2 (5 bases each). With 4 bases removed from V and 8 bases from J, the gap between germline ends came to 10 bases. CDR1 is SEHNR, CDR2 FQNEAQ, per germline (reference sequence). The CDR3 is 12 amino acids. Here the CDR3 reads CASSSRDPTQYF. The CDR3, as DNA: TGTGCCAGCAGCTCCAGGGACCCTACGCAGTATTTT.

In its sample, this clone was seen a few times. This sequence joins TRBV7-9 and TRBJ1-3; D may be TRBD1 (5 bases). V dropped 3 bases and J dropped 7 bases, with 7 bases sitting between them. CDR1 and CDR2 (germline): SEHNR, FQNEAQ (reference sequence). CDR3 length: 12 residues. Here the CDR3 DNA reads TGTGCCAGCAGCTTTGGGGGGAACACCATATATTTT. This sequence encodes CASSFGGNTIYF. Full variable domain (remainder filled in from reference TRBV7-9 and TRBJ1-3): DTGVSQNPRHKITKRGQNVTFRCDPISEHNRLYWYRQTLGQGPEFLTYFQNEAQLEKSRLLSDRFSAERPKGSFSTLEIQRTEQGDSAMYLCASSFGGNTIYFGEGSWLTVV.

The rearrangement links TRBV2 to TRBJ2-5; D is uncertain. Trimming pared 1 base from V and 4 bases from J, leaving 13 bases between. Germline loops: CDR1 SNHLY, CDR2 FYNNEI. This CDR3 comprises 15 residues. The CDR3 region has the DNA TGTGCCAGCAGTGAAGGGTCTGCACCGGGAGAGACCCAGTACTTC. This encodes CASSEGSAPGETQYF.

In its sample, this clone was seen once. V gene TRBV19 combines with J gene TRBJ2-3, with unresolved D. V was cut by 5 bases and J by 4 bases, with 7 bases left in between. Germline CDR1 LNHDA, CDR2 SQIVND (reference sequence). This CDR3 has 12 amino acids. The CDR3 spells CASSPRSDTQYF. CDR3 in DNA: TGTGCCAGTAGTCCCCGGTCAGATACGCAGTATTTT.

J is TRBJ2-7 and V is TRBV9; TRBD1 might be the D (6 bases). The CDR3 is 16 residues long. V was trimmed by 1 base and J by 5 bases, leaving 19 bases between them. Looked up from germline, CDR1 is SGDLS and CDR2 is YYNGEE. The CDR3: CASSVSGGRGRDEQYF. The CDR3 DNA sequence: TGTGCCAGCAGCGTAAGTGGGGGCAGGGGTCGAGACGAGCAGTACTTC. The whole variable domain, remainder taken from reference TRBV9 and TRBJ2-7, is DSGVTQTPKHLITATGQRVTLRCSPRSGDLSVYWYQQSLDQGLQFLIQYYNGEERAKGNILERFSAQQFPDLHSELNLSSLELGDSALYFCASSVSGGRGRDEQYFGPGTRLTVT.

This chain uses TRBV7-9 with TRBJ2-7; no reliable D call. With 5 bases removed from V and 2 bases from J, the gap between germline ends came to 19 bases. This CDR3 has 16 amino acids. Looked up from germline, CDR1 is SEHNR and CDR2 is FQNEAQ (reference sequence). Written as DNA, the CDR3 is TGTGCCAGCAGCCCTCCAGGAAGTAAAGGCGCCTACGAGCAGTACGTC. Its protein product is CASSPPGSKGAYEQYV.

V and J are TRBV7-9 and TRBJ2-1, with 7 bases fitting TRBD2. Germline CDR1 and CDR2: SEHNR and FQNEAQ (reference sequence). The CDR3 totals 15 residues. After removal of 5 bases from V and 4 bases from J, the junction contained 8 bases not matched to a gene. CDR3 loop: CASSPRDYIYNEQFF. As DNA, the CDR3 is TGTGCCAGCAGCCCTAGGGACTATATATACAATGAGCAGTTCTTC.

The V and J genes are TRBV7-2 and TRBJ2-1, with D unclear. Trimming stripped 5 bases from V and 6 bases from J, with 14 bases between. Germline CDR1 SGHTA, CDR2 FQGNSA. The CDR3 spans 14 residues. The CDR3 region is CASSPLLAFNEQFF. CDR3 in DNA: TGTGCCAGCAGCCCTCTTTTGGCATTCAATGAGCAGTTCTTC.

This chain connects TRBV20-1 to TRBJ2-7, with D tentatively TRBD2 (5 bases). Trimming cost V 6 bases and J 5 bases, with 8 bases left between them. Germline lookup yields CDR1 DFQATT and CDR2 SNEGSKA (reference sequence). There are 10 residues in the CDR3. The DNA of the CDR3 is TGCAGTGCCGCAGCGGACGAGCAGTACTTC. Its protein product is CSAAADEQYF.

The genes are TRBV27 and TRBJ1-1, with 8 bases aligning to TRBD1. Germline V lookup: CDR1 MNHEY, CDR2 SMNVEV (reference sequence). The J segment lost 1 base and the V segment lost 4 bases, leaving 5 bases of the junction unmatched. CDR3 length equals 15 residues. CDR3 amino acids: CASSSIGTGNTEAFF. The DNA of the CDR3 is TGTGCCAGCAGTTCAATCGGGACAGGGAACACTGAAGCTTTCTTT.

The chain links TRBV4-3 to TRBJ1-6; D uncertain. The CDR3 covers 16 residues. Germline lookup yields CDR1 LGHNA and CDR2 YSLEER. The V gene lost 0 bases and the J gene lost 10 bases, with 16 bases spanning the gap. CDR3 DNA sequence: TGCGCCAGCAGCCAAGAGGAGGCTTGGAAACGCTCACCCCTCCACTTT. Protein: CASSQEEAWKRSPLHF.

The J gene is TRBJ2-7, the V gene TRBV6-5, with D maybe TRBD2 (6 bases). CDR1 and CDR2 (germline): MNHEY, SVGAGI. V lost 4 bases and J 7 bases, leaving 20 bases between the germline ends. CDR3 length equals 15 residues. In nucleotides, the CDR3 is TGTGCCAGCAGTTCTTTCCGGGACTCGGGTCGGGAGCAGTACGTC. It is translated as CASSSFRDSGREQYV.

This chain connects TRBV27 to TRBJ1-1; D call uncertain. The CDR3 has 14 residues. The germline gives CDR1 MNHEY, CDR2 SMNVEV (reference sequence). Trimming took 6 bases from V and 2 from J, leaving 13 bases between them. CDR3 loop: CASSPLGRNTEAFF. DNA for the CDR3: TGTGCCAGCAGCCCACTAGGACGCAACACTGAAGCTTTCTTT.

V usage is TRBV15 and J usage is TRBJ2-1, with TRBD2 identical over 10 bases. The CDR3 sequence is 18 residues long. CDR1 LNHNV and CDR2 YYDKDF come from the germline V gene (reference sequence). With 3 bases clipped from V and 5 bases from J, the junction kept 13 bases outside the gene matches. The CDR3 coding sequence is TGTGCCACCAGCAGCCCTCGAGCGGGAGGGCCTGCCGACAATGAGCAGTTCTTC. Its translation is CATSSPRAGGPADNEQFF.

The chain carries TRBV6-1 and TRBJ2-3; D tentatively reads TRBD1 or TRBD2 (6 bases each). V shed 4 bases and J shed 11 bases, with 19 bases lying between them. Looked up from germline, CDR1 is MNHNS and CDR2 is SASEGT. This CDR3 is 14 amino acids long. Here the CDR3 reads CASSVGTPVGGQYF. DNA of the CDR3: TGTGCCAGCAGTGTCGGGACTCCCGTAGGGGGGCAGTATTTT.

This rearrangement joins TRBV7-3 to TRBJ2-3, with a possible D match to TRBD2 (5 bases). Trimming shortened V by 0 bases and J by 1 base, and 5 bases separated the two germline ends. In germline, CDR1 is SGHTA, CDR2 FQGTGA. CDR3 length: 14 amino acids. CDR3 amino acids: CASSLTSGTDTQYF. CDR3 sequence (DNA): TGTGCCAGCAGCTTAACTAGCGGCACAGATACGCAGTATTTT. Looking up the rest from reference TRBV7-3 and TRBJ2-3 gives the full variable domain: GAGVSQTPSNKVTEKGKYVELRCDPISGHTALYWYRQSLGQGPEFLIYFQGTGAADDSGLPNDRFFAVRPEGSVSTLKIQRTERGDSAVYLCASSLTSGTDTQYFGPGTRLTVL.

The chain recombines TRBV7-3 with TRBJ2-1; 9 bases match TRBD2. CDR3 length: 19 residues. V gave up 1 base and J gave up 2 bases; unmatched junction bases: 12. The germline V gene encodes CDR1 SGHTA and CDR2 FQGTGA. CDR3 in DNA: TGTGCCAGCAGCTTAATGGGTCCTATAGCGGGGGCACCCTACAATGAGCAGTTCTTC. It translates to CASSLMGPIAGAPYNEQFF.

Comments on this clone: Different DNA sequences within this sample yield the same CDR3. The chain is built from TRBV19 and TRBJ2-5; 7 bases fit TRBD2. In germline, CDR1 is LNHDA, CDR2 SQIVND (reference sequence). This CDR3 comprises 13 residues. V was clipped by 2 bases and J by 3 bases; unmatched bases: 0. Written as DNA, the CDR3 is TGTGCCAGTAGTATACTAGCGGAAGAGACCCAGTACTTC. It encodes CASSILAEETQYF.

The V and J genes are TRBV27 and TRBJ2-3, with a possible D match to TRBD2 (6 bases). V lost 6 bases, J lost 0 bases, and 13 bases lay in between. CDR3 length equals 15 residues. Germline values: CDR1 MNHEY, CDR2 SMNVEV (reference sequence). CDR3 coding DNA: TGTGCCAGCAGCTCTGCGGAGGGTAGCACAGATACGCAGTATTTT. Amino acid sequence: CASSSAEGSTDTQYF.

This chain joins TRBV7-9 and TRBJ2-3; 10 bases match TRBD2. CDR1 SEHNR and CDR2 FQNEAQ come from the germline V gene (reference sequence). This CDR3 is built from 17 residues. The J segment lost 2 bases and the V segment lost 3 bases, leaving 8 bases of the junction unmatched. CDR3 residues: CASSLASGGVNTDTQYF. In DNA, the CDR3 is TGTGCCAGCAGCTTGGCAAGCGGGGGGGTAAACACAGATACGCAGTATTTT. Using reference TRBV7-9 and TRBJ2-3 for the parts outside the CDR3, the full variable domain is DTGVSQNPRHKITKRGQNVTFRCDPISEHNRLYWYRQTLGQGPEFLTYFQNEAQLEKSRLLSDRFSAERPKGSFSTLEIQRTEQGDSAMYLCASSLASGGVNTDTQYFGPGTRLTVL.

CDR3 region: CASRALGRGQETQYF. DNA for the CDR3: TGTGCCAGCAGGGCCTTGGGGCGGGGACAAGAGACCCAGTACTTC. The chain uses TRBV27 and TRBJ2-5; a weak D match, TRBD2 (6 bases). V shed 6 bases and J shed 2 bases, with 16 bases lying between them. The CDR3 is 15 residues long. CDR1 and CDR2 from the germline V gene are MNHEY and SMNVEV (reference sequence).

The gene calls are TRBV7-3 and TRBJ2-5; 11 bases match TRBD2. Germline lookup yields CDR1 SGHTA and CDR2 FQGTGA. CDR3 length: 14 residues. The J segment lost 4 bases and the V segment lost 7 bases, leaving 5 bases of the junction unmatched. CDR3 protein: CASNLAGGGETQYF. In DNA, the CDR3 is TGTGCCAGCAACCTAGCGGGGGGCGGAGAGACCCAGTACTTC.

The chain links TRBV27 to TRBJ1-5; D unresolved. The V and J ends lost 8 bases and 9 bases respectively, with 5 bases between them. The CDR3 totals 9 residues. Germline V lookup: CDR1 MNHEY, CDR2 SMNVEV (reference sequence). CDR3 bases: TGTGCCAGCGGATGGCCCCAGCATTTT. Protein product: CASGWPQHF.